Each of the 19 T cell receptor beta chains below was sequenced from the same sample in a study of cytomegalovirus exposure and HLA in healthy donors. The PCR had 60 Vbeta and 13 Jbeta primers. Profiled with immunoSEQ multiplex PCR; TCRdb holds only in-frame clones, not every one. Its listing shows 150,000 or so clones. The sample was PBMCs. The receptors derive from a woman between 45 and 65 years old in good health and CMV-seronegative.

The chain couples TRBV18 to TRBJ1-1, with TRBD1 matching over 7 bases. The germline V gene encodes CDR1 KGHSH and CDR2 LQKENI. The CDR3 has 13 residues. Losses at the gene ends were 3 bases for V and 7 bases for J; bases not matched to a gene: 5. The CDR3 reads CASSPDRVGEAFF. In DNA, the CDR3 is TGTGCCAGCTCACCCGACAGGGTAGGTGAAGCTTTCTTT.

The rearrangement joins TRBV5-4 to TRBJ2-5; D not certain. Trimming stripped 0 bases from V and 4 bases from J, with 7 bases between. CDR3 length: 13 amino acids. CDR1 is SGHNT, CDR2 YYREEE, per germline (reference sequence). CDR3 coding DNA: TGTGCCAGCAGCTTGGCGGCTAGAGAGACCCAGTACTTC. Its protein is CASSLAARETQYF.

V usage is TRBV15 and J usage is TRBJ2-1, with 9 bases that match TRBD2. Trimming cost V 1 base and J 7 bases; bases outside gene matches: 8. Germline CDR1 and CDR2: LNHNV and YYDKDF (reference sequence). This CDR3 has 16 amino acids. DNA for the CDR3: TGTGCCACCAGCAGAGGTGAAGCGGGAGGATTGAATGAGCAGTTCTTC. Its protein product is CATSRGEAGGLNEQFF.

The chain employs TRBV5-1 and TRBJ2-5; a possible D gene is TRBD1 (5 bases). The V gene lost 2 bases and the J gene lost 5 bases, with 16 bases spanning the gap. The CDR3 covers 15 residues. Per germline, CDR1 SGHRS and CDR2 YFSETQ. The CDR3 spells CASSLNRFLGETQYF. Here the CDR3 DNA reads TGCGCCAGCAGCTTAAACAGGTTTTTAGGGGAGACCCAGTACTTC.

The chain uses TRBV18 and TRBJ2-7; D is unclear. Per germline, CDR1 KGHSH and CDR2 LQKENI. The V gene lost 2 bases and the J gene lost 0 bases, with 14 bases spanning the gap. This CDR3 has 16 residues. The CDR3: CASSPDRPESSYEQYF. Here the CDR3 DNA reads TGTGCCAGCTCACCAGACCGGCCGGAGAGCTCCTACGAGCAGTACTTC.

The chain has TRBV18 and TRBJ1-5; D unresolved. Germline CDR1 reads KGHSH; CDR2 reads LQKENI. The CDR3 spans 13 residues. Trimming stripped 4 bases from V and 5 bases from J, with 9 bases between. The CDR3 nucleotides are TGTGCCAGCTCACAAAACCAGGATCAGCCCCAGCATTTT. It translates to CASSQNQDQPQHF.

J is TRBJ2-3 and V is TRBV6-1; 8 nucleotides agree with TRBD2. The CDR3 spans 17 residues. Germline-derived CDR1 and CDR2 are MNHNS and SASEGT. V lost 2 bases to trimming and J lost 0 bases; unmatched junction nucleotides: 7. The DNA for the CDR3 is TGTGCCAGCAGTGAATCAACTAGCGGAGCTAGCACAGATACGCAGTATTTT. It specifies CASSESTSGASTDTQYF.

The CDR3 protein is CAWSSPRLGGSTEAFF. The CDR3 nucleotides read TGTGCCTGGAGCTCCCCTCGCCTTGGGGGGAGCACTGAAGCTTTCTTT. The V call is TRBV30, the J call TRBJ1-1; a weak D match, TRBD1 (5 bases). CDR3 length: 16 residues. Deletions cut 3 bases from V and 4 bases from J, with 21 bases between. From germline, CDR1 is GTSNPN and CDR2 SVGIG (reference sequence).

V usage is TRBV11-2 and J usage is TRBJ2-7, with TRBD2 as a possible D gene (5 bases). The germline V gene has CDR1 SGHAT and CDR2 FQNNGV. Trimming stripped 5 bases from V and 1 base from J, with 12 bases between. The CDR3 loop spans 14 amino acids. Here the CDR3 reads CASSPGMGSYEQYF. The DNA for the CDR3 is TGTGCCAGCAGCCCCGGGATGGGGTCCTACGAGCAGTACTTC.

This chain joins TRBV19 and TRBJ1-3; D is ambiguous. Germline CDR1 is LNHDA and CDR2 is SQIVND (reference sequence). This CDR3 has 14 residues. V lost 7 bases to trimming and J lost 0 bases, with 10 bases between them. For the CDR3, the DNA is TGTGCCAGTAACCCCCTCGGCTCTGGAAACACCATATATTTT. It translates to CASNPLGSGNTIYF.

The J gene is TRBJ2-7, the V gene TRBV2, with D possibly matching TRBD2 (5 bases). The germline V gene has CDR1 SNHLY and CDR2 FYNNEI. This CDR3 region has 14 residues. Between the trimmed V and J ends, which lost 7 bases and 0 bases, there was a span of 13 bases. The CDR3 sequence is CASKKSGLSYEQYF. The CDR3 DNA is TGTGCCAGCAAAAAGAGCGGCCTCTCCTACGAGCAGTACTTC.

The chain combines TRBV19 with TRBJ2-5, with D perhaps TRBD2 (7 bases). The length of the CDR3 is 13 residues. Deletions cut 6 bases from V and 1 base from J, with 9 bases between. CDR1 and CDR2 from the germline V gene are LNHDA and SQIVND (reference sequence). CDR3 sequence reads: CASSGGLQETQYF. CDR3 nucleotides: TGTGCCAGTAGCGGGGGGCTCCAAGAGACCCAGTACTTC.

The chain employs TRBV12-2 and TRBJ2-5; the D call TRBD1 from the table was never checked on the DNA. TRBV12-2 is a known pseudogene. The length of the CDR3 is 14 residues. The CDR3 nucleotides read TGTGCAAGTCGCTTAGAGGCAGGGGAAGAGACCCAGTACTTC. This encodes CASRLEAGEETQYF.

The V gene is TRBV4-2, the J gene TRBJ1-6; D gene ambiguous. CDR1 and CDR2 from the germline V gene are LGHNA and YNFKEQ. The CDR3 is made up of 15 amino acids. The V and J ends lost 1 base and 6 bases respectively, with 10 bases between them. CDR3 amino acids: CASSQGHRGNSPLHF. CDR3 DNA: TGTGCCAGCAGCCAAGGTCATCGGGGTAATTCACCCCTCCACTTT.

This rearrangement joins TRBV15 to TRBJ2-1; TRBD2 might be the D (6 bases). The germline V gene encodes CDR1 LNHNV and CDR2 YYDKDF (reference sequence). V lost 6 bases, J lost 0 bases, and 6 bases lay in between. The CDR3 runs to 13 residues. The CDR3, as DNA: TGTGCCACCAGGCGGGGCTCCTACAATGAGCAGTTCTTC. As protein: CATRRGSYNEQFF.

This chain joins TRBV5-1 and TRBJ2-1, with D possibly being TRBD1 (5 bases). V lost 4 bases and J lost 3, with 14 bases in between. Germline V CDR1 and CDR2: SGHRS, YFSETQ. The CDR3 is made up of 15 amino acids. Here the CDR3 reads CASSGSQGNYNEQFF. The DNA for the CDR3 is TGCGCCAGCAGCGGCAGCCAGGGCAACTACAATGAGCAGTTCTTC.

On this clone: One junction end does not reproduce the germline sequence, and a read error may be involved. This rearrangement joins TRBV18 to TRBJ1-2; unclear D gene. The CDR3 totals 15 residues. In germline, CDR1 is KGHSH, CDR2 LQKENI. Here the CDR3 DNA reads TGTGCCAGCTCACCAGACGCGTACACTAAACGTGGCTACTCCTTC. Protein: CASSPDAYTKRGYSF.

The rearrangement uses TRBV5-1 and TRBJ2-7; a possible D gene is TRBD1 (7 bases). The V gene lost 4 bases and the J gene lost 2 bases, with 13 bases spanning the gap. Germline loops: CDR1 SGHRS, CDR2 YFSETQ. The CDR3 has 14 amino acids. The CDR3 DNA is TGCGCCAGCAGCGTAACAGGGGAGGCCTACGAGCAGTACTTC. Protein: CASSVTGEAYEQYF.

The CDR3 region is CASSQRGQTNEQFF. As DNA, the CDR3 is TGCGCCAGCAGCCAACGCGGGCAGACCAATGAGCAGTTCTTC. The chain employs TRBV4-1 and TRBJ2-1; a weak D match, TRBD2 (5 bases). The CDR3 extends over 14 amino acids. CDR1 is MGHRA, CDR2 YSYEKL, per germline. Trimming stripped 2 bases from V and 6 bases from J, with 11 bases between.